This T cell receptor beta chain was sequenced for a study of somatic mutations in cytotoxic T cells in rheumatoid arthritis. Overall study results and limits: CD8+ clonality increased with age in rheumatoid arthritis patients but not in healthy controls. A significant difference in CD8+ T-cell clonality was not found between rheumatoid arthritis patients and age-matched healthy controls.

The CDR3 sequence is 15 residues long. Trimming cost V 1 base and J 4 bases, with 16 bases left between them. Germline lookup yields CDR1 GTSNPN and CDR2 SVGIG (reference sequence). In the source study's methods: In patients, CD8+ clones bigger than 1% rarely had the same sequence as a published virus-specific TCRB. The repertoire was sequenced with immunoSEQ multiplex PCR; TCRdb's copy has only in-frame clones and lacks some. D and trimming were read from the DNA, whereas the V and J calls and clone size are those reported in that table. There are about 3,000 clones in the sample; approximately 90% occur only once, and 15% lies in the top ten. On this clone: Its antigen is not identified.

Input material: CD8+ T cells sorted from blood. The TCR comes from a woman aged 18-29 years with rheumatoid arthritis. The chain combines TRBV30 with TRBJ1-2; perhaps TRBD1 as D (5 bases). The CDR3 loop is CAWSDRVGAFYGYTF. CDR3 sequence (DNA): TGTGCCTGGAGTGACCGGGTAGGGGCCTTCTATGGCTACACCTTC.